This T cell receptor beta chain emerged from a study of shared clonotypes between healthy human individuals. Study-wide results and limits: The donor pool, a small one, limited the genetic and exposure-history diversity represented.

Only in-frame clones appear in the TCRdb table, and some are missing; sequencing was by immunoSEQ multiplex PCR. The repertoire holds 450,000 or so clones, with approximately 77% as singletons. The germline CDR1 and CDR2 sequences are SGHTA and FQGNSA. The length of the CDR3 is 16 residues. V was shortened by 2 bases and J by 6 bases, with 20 bases between the two germline ends. Participating donors were healthy, HIV-negative adults free of recent acute infections or vaccinations. As regards this clone: The antigen remains undetermined. This likely came from a read error, as a far larger clone is one base away. Distinct nucleotide sequences in the sample also encode this CDR3.

The clonotype originates from a middle-aged woman in good health. Some clones in this sample may be carry-over from other donors' samples. The sample consisted of PBMCs. This chain uses TRBV7-2 with TRBJ2-7, with D possibly matching TRBD2 (6 bases). CDR3 in DNA: TGTGCCAGCAGCTTATACCCTCCGGGGCCGGAGGGCGAGCAGTACTTC. As protein: CASSLYPPGPEGEQYF.